Following are 27 T cell receptor beta chains from one sample sequenced in a study of blood T cell repertoires in COVID-19. Using immunoSEQ multiplex PCR, the repertoire was profiled, and TCRdb retains in-frame clones only, with some absent. The sample comprises about 130,000 clones, about nine tenths of which are singletons, and roughly 5% rests with the top ten. Input material: peripheral blood. These receptors originate from a man aged 55 to 69 with COVID-19, enrolled during active disease.

The chain employs TRBV9 and TRBJ2-5; 7 nucleotides align to TRBD1. Germline V gives CDR1 SGDLS, CDR2 YYNGEE. V was clipped by 4 bases and J by 5 bases; unmatched bases: 8. The CDR3 loop spans 14 amino acids. The CDR3 spells CASSPSTGVETQYF. The CDR3 DNA is TGTGCCAGCAGCCCTAGTACAGGGGTCGAGACCCAGTACTTC.

This CDR3 reads CASSHVSYEQYF. The CDR3 DNA reads as TGTGCCAGCAGCCACGTTTCCTACGAGCAGTACTTC. V and J are TRBV3-1 (or the pseudogene TRBV3-2) and TRBJ2-7; D is undetermined. The CDR3 totals 12 residues. CDR1 and CDR2 (germline): LGHDT, YNNKEL (reference sequence). The V and J ends lost 3 bases and 1 base respectively, with 4 bases between them.

This clone was detected only a few times. Other DNA sequences in this specimen translate into the identical CDR3. This chain links TRBV5-1 with TRBJ1-1; the D is unclear. V gave up 3 bases and J gave up 1 base, with 7 bases separating them. Germline CDR1 reads SGHRS; CDR2 reads YFSETQ. The CDR3 contains 13 residues. The CDR3 DNA is TGCGCCAGCAGCTCGACGGGGAACACTGAAGCTTTCTTT. This encodes CASSSTGNTEAFF.

This clone has a handful of counts. V is TRBV11-2 and J is TRBJ2-5; TRBD1 matches at 8 bases. The germline gives CDR1 SGHAT, CDR2 FQNNGV. The CDR3 has 16 residues. The J segment lost 5 bases and the V segment lost 1 base, leaving 9 bases of the junction unmatched. CDR3 amino acids: CASSLGQGAPGETQYF. CDR3 nucleotide sequence: TGTGCCAGCAGCTTAGGGCAGGGGGCGCCGGGGGAGACCCAGTACTTC.

This clone has just one count. The genes are TRBV7-2 and TRBJ2-7, with 10 positions matching TRBD1. V lost 1 base, J lost 2 bases, and 2 bases stayed unmatched. Germline V gives CDR1 SGHTA, CDR2 FQGNSA. The CDR3 loop spans 15 amino acids. Written as DNA, the CDR3 is TGTGCCAGCAGCTTAGGGGACAGGGGAACCTACGAGCAGTACTTC. Translation: CASSLGDRGTYEQYF.

The rearrangement links TRBV7-3 to TRBJ1-3; TRBD1 aligns across 9 bases. After removal of 5 bases from V and 2 bases from J, the junction contained 4 bases not matched to a gene. Per germline, CDR1 SGHTA and CDR2 FQGTGA. This CDR3 contains 15 residues. The CDR3 spells CASSPTGGTGNTIYF. The CDR3 nucleotides are TGTGCCAGCAGCCCAACAGGGGGCACTGGAAACACCATATATTTT.

J is TRBJ2-2 and V is TRBV19; 15 nucleotides line up with TRBD2. The ends lost 6 bases at V and 4 bases at J; junction bases unmatched: 9. The CDR3 is made up of 18 amino acids. CDR1 is LNHDA, CDR2 SQIVND, per germline (reference sequence). CDR3 sequence reads: CASRRGLAGGVSTGELFF. The CDR3 DNA follows: TGTGCCAGTAGACGGGGACTAGCGGGAGGAGTTAGCACCGGGGAGCTGTTTTTT.

The CDR3 sequence is CASSGGLSGTPNTGELFF. The CDR3 bases are TGTGCCAGTAGTGGGGGACTCTCAGGGACTCCAAACACCGGGGAGCTGTTTTTT. The rearrangement links TRBV19 to TRBJ2-2; TRBD2 is a possible D gene (6 bases). The CDR3 spans 18 residues. V was pared by 5 bases and J by 2 bases, with 21 bases between. Germline CDR1 reads LNHDA; CDR2 reads SQIVND (reference sequence).

This clone was recorded once. This sequence joins TRBV6-6 and TRBJ2-2, with 9 bases identical to TRBD1. From germline, CDR1 is MNHNY and CDR2 SVGAGI (reference sequence). Losses at the gene ends were 2 bases for V and 7 bases for J; bases not matched to a gene: 5. The CDR3 sequence is 15 residues long. This chain's CDR3 is CASSYRDRVDGELFF. The CDR3 nucleotides are TGTGCCAGCAGTTACCGGGACAGGGTGGACGGGGAGCTGTTTTTT.

The CDR3 sequence is CASSWDRADTEAFF. The CDR3 coding sequence is TGCGCCAGCAGTTGGGACAGGGCGGACACTGAAGCTTTCTTT. This chain links TRBV5-1 with TRBJ1-1; 9 nucleotides align to TRBD1. V was pared by 5 bases and J by 3 bases, with 5 bases of the junction left unmatched. The CDR3 has 14 residues. Germline V gives CDR1 SGHRS, CDR2 YFSETQ.

Of note for this clone: The junction departs from germline at one end; a sequencing error may be responsible. This sequence joins TRBV7-7 and TRBJ2-1; 7 bases are a match to TRBD2. The length of the CDR3 is 17 residues. CDR1 SSHAT and CDR2 FNYEAQ come from the germline V gene (reference sequence). CDR3 sequence reads: CASSLGVGGRTDNEQFF. The CDR3 DNA sequence: TGTGCTAGCAGCTTAGGCGTGGGCGGGAGAACGGACAATGAGCAGTTCTTC.

J is TRBJ1-2 and V is TRBV9; 8 positions match TRBD1. V lost 5 bases, J lost 7 bases, and 13 bases stayed unmatched. The CDR3 has 15 residues. Looked up from germline, CDR1 is SGDLS and CDR2 is YYNGEE. In nucleotides, the CDR3 is TGTGCCAGCAGTGACCCAGGGGGCGAGACCTCTGGCTACACCTTC. It specifies CASSDPGGETSGYTF.

This clone was observed once. The rearrangement links TRBV28 to TRBJ2-3; tentative D call: TRBD2 (5 bases). The V end was cut by 3 bases, the J end by 3 bases, with 16 bases between. This CDR3 region has 16 residues. CDR1 and CDR2 from the germline V gene are MDHEN and SYDVKM. The DNA for the CDR3 is TGTGCCAGCAGTTTTTCTAAACTAGACTCGACAGATACGCAGTATTTT. Translated, it gives CASSFSKLDSTDTQYF.

The genes are TRBV18 and TRBJ1-2, with 9 nucleotides matching TRBD1. The V gene's germline CDR1 is KGHSH and CDR2 LQKENI. V was pared by 3 bases and J by 4 bases, with 9 bases of the junction left unmatched. CDR3 length equals 16 residues. The DNA of the CDR3 is TGTGCCAGCTCACCCCTGGACAGGGGAGATAGCTATGGCTACACCTTC. Residues: CASSPLDRGDSYGYTF. Variable domain in full (rest from reference TRBV18 and TRBJ1-2): NAGVMQNPRHLVRRRGQEARLRCSPMKGHSHVYWYRQLPEEGLKFMVYLQKENIIDESGMPKERFSAEFPKEGPSILRIQQVVRGDSAAYFCASSPLDRGDSYGYTFGSGTRLTVV.

DNA of the CDR3: TGTGCCAGCAGCTCCAGTCAGTACAATGAGCAGTTCTTC. Translating it yields CASSSSQYNEQFF. V is TRBV7-3 and J is TRBJ2-1; no clear D. The V and J ends lost 4 bases and 4 bases respectively, with 8 bases between them. Germline CDR1 reads SGHTA; CDR2 reads FQGTGA. The length of the CDR3 is 13 residues.

This clone was detected a few times. The rearrangement links TRBV27 to TRBJ2-1, with 8 bases identical to TRBD2. J was trimmed by 5 bases and V by 3 bases; bases with no gene match: 6. The CDR3 has 15 amino acids. CDR1 is MNHEY, CDR2 SMNVEV, per germline (reference sequence). CDR3 sequence: CASSFVSGDHNEQFF. The CDR3, as DNA: TGTGCCAGCAGTTTTGTTAGCGGGGACCACAATGAGCAGTTCTTC.

The V gene is TRBV7-9, the J gene TRBJ1-4; TRBD1 agrees at 7 bases. V shed 5 bases, J shed 7 bases, and the junction held 10 bases outside the gene matches. The CDR3 is 15 amino acids. The germline V gene encodes CDR1 SEHNR and CDR2 FQNEAQ (reference sequence). CDR3 region: CASSASGGTGEKLFF. The CDR3 nucleotides read TGTGCCAGCAGCGCCTCAGGGGGAACCGGTGAAAAACTGTTTTTT.

A remark on this clone: Other DNA sequences within the sample encode an identical CDR3. This chain joins TRBV5-1 and TRBJ1-1; the D gene is possibly TRBD1 (6 bases). CDR1 and CDR2 (germline): SGHRS, YFSETQ. CDR3 length equals 13 residues. The ends were cut back, 4 bases at V and 2 bases at J, with 9 bases in the middle. The CDR3 spells CASSLTGNTEAFF. The CDR3 DNA follows: TGCGCCAGCAGCCTGACAGGAAACACTGAAGCTTTCTTT. Based on the CDR3 plus reference TRBV5-1 and TRBJ1-1, the full variable domain is KAGVTQTPRYLIKTRGQQVTLSCSPISGHRSVSWYQQTPGQGLQFLFEYFSETQRNKGNFPGRFSGRQFSNSRSEMNVSTLELGDSALYLCASSLTGNTEAFFGQGTRLTVV.

The rearrangement joins TRBV28 to TRBJ1-3; TRBD1 agrees at 7 bases. With 11 bases clipped from V and 3 bases from J, the junction kept 7 bases outside the gene matches. The CDR3 spans 13 residues. Germline CDR1 reads MDHEN; CDR2 reads SYDVKM. DNA for the CDR3: TGTGCCGCAGGGGGGACGGATGGAAACACCATATATTTT. Protein product: CAAGGTDGNTIYF.

J is TRBJ1-6 and V is TRBV6-5; D not certain. Germline V CDR1 and CDR2: MNHEY, SVGAGI. Trimming removed 3 bases at V and 6 bases at J, with 12 bases between. CDR3 size: 15 residues. CDR3: CASSYLPGANSPLHF. CDR3 coding DNA: TGTGCCAGCAGTTATCTACCGGGAGCTAATTCACCCCTCCACTTT.

In this sample, this clone turned up once. The CDR3 DNA reads as TGTGCCAGTAGTAGGCCAGGACAGGGGATAACCGGGGAGCTGTTTTTT. Translated: CASSRPGQGITGELFF. This chain uses TRBV19 with TRBJ2-2, with 9 bases fitting TRBD1. Germline CDR1 reads LNHDA; CDR2 reads SQIVND (reference sequence). The CDR3 runs 16 residues. Trimming removed 4 bases from V and 5 bases from J; junction bases left unmatched: 8.

The chain combines TRBV18 with TRBJ2-7, with TRBD1 as a possible D gene (5 bases). CDR1 is KGHSH, CDR2 LQKENI, per germline. V lost 4 bases and J 5 bases, leaving 9 bases between the germline ends. The CDR3 spans 12 residues. The CDR3 here is CASSLTGDEQYF. DNA for the CDR3: TGTGCCAGCTCACTTACAGGCGACGAGCAGTACTTC. The full variable domain, rest sourced from reference TRBV18 and TRBJ2-7, is NAGVMQNPRHLVRRRGQEARLRCSPMKGHSHVYWYRQLPEEGLKFMVYLQKENIIDESGMPKERFSAEFPKEGPSILRIQQVVRGDSAAYFCASSLTGDEQYFGPGTRLTVT.

The chain employs TRBV9 and TRBJ2-1, with 8 bases fitting TRBD2. Germline loops: CDR1 SGDLS, CDR2 YYNGEE. V was clipped by 0 bases and J by 8 bases; unmatched bases: 4. The CDR3 consists of 14 residues. CDR3: CASSVESGSDEQFF. The CDR3 DNA reads TGTGCCAGCAGCGTAGAGAGCGGGAGTGATGAGCAGTTCTTC.

The V gene is TRBV6-2 or TRBV6-3, the J gene TRBJ1-5; D may be TRBD1 (5 bases). V lost 2 bases, J lost 5 bases, and 10 bases lay in between. From germline, CDR1 is MNHEY and CDR2 SVGEGT. CDR3 length: 14 amino acids. The CDR3 bases are TGTGCCAGCAGTTACGGTACAGGCCATCAGCCCCAGCATTTT. As protein: CASSYGTGHQPQHF.

J is TRBJ1-5 and V is TRBV9; the D is unclear. The germline V gene encodes CDR1 SGDLS and CDR2 YYNGEE. The CDR3 has 15 amino acids. V lost 0 bases and J 5 bases, leaving 12 bases between the germline ends. This CDR3 is CASSVDNSPYQPQHF. CDR3 coding DNA: TGTGCCAGCAGCGTAGATAACAGTCCCTATCAGCCCCAGCATTTT.

The genes are TRBV5-4 and TRBJ2-2, with 8 bases that match TRBD1. Germline lookup yields CDR1 SGHNT and CDR2 YYREEE (reference sequence). The trim removed 6 bases at V and 5 bases at J, leaving 12 bases unmatched. The CDR3 has 16 residues. The chain's CDR3 is CASTPRTGWGTGELFF. DNA of the CDR3: TGTGCCAGCACCCCTAGGACAGGGTGGGGGACCGGGGAGCTGTTTTTT.

This clone appeared a single time. V usage is TRBV6-2 or TRBV6-3 and J usage is TRBJ1-2; D remains ambiguous. The CDR3 sequence is 15 residues long. Deletions cut 5 bases from V and 4 bases from J, with 17 bases between. Germline CDR1 MNHEY, CDR2 SVGEGT. CDR3 protein: CASSAGSLSLYGYTF. CDR3 coding DNA: TGTGCCAGCAGTGCGGGGTCGCTATCCCTCTATGGCTACACCTTC.